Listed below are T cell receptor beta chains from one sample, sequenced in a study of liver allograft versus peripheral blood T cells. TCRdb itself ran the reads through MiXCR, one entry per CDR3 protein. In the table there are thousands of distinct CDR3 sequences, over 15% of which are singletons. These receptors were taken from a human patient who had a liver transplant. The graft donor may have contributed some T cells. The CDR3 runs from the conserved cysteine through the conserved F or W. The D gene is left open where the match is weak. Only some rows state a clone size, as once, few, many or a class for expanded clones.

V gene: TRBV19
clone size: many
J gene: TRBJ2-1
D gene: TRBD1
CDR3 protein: CASSIDRTGGAKNEQFF
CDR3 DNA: TGTGCCAGTAGTATAGATCGGACAGGGGGCGCGAAAAATGAGCAGTTCTTC

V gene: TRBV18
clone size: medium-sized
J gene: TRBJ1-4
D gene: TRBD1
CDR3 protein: CASSSDRGLEKLFF
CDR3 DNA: TGTGCCAGCTCATCAGACAGGGGCCTAGAAAAACTGTTTTTT

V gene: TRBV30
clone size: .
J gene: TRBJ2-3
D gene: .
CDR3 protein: CAWKGGPNTDTQYF
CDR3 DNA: TGTGCCTGGAAGGGGGGGCCAAACACAGATACGCAGTATTTT

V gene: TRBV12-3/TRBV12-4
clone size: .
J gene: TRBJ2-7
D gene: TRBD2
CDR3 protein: CASSFEGGEFYEQYF
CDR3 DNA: TGTGCCAGCAGTTTCGAGGGAGGGGAGTTTTACGAGCAGTACTTC

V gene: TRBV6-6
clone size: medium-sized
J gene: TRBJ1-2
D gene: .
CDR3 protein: CASSKNRDNNYGYTF
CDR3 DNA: TGTGCCAGCAGTAAAAACCGGGACAACAACTATGGCTACACCTTC

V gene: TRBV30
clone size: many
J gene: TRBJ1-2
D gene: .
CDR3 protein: CAWSVKGAGYTF
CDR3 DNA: TGTGCCTGGAGTGTAAAAGGGGCTGGCTACACCTTC

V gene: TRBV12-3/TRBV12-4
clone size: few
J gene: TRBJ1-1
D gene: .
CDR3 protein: CASSLIEGATEAFF
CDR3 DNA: TGTGCCAGCAGTTTAATAGAGGGTGCAACTGAAGCTTTCTTT

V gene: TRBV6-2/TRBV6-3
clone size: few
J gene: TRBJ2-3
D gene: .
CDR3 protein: CASSYPSSSGGLRTTDTQYF
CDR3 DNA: TGTGCCAGCAGTTACCCCTCTTCTTCGGGGGGCCTTAGAACCACAGATACGCAGTATTTT

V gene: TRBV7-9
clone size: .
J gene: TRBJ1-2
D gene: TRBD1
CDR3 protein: CASRTGQGEGYTF
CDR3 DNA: TGTGCCAGCAGAACGGGACAGGGGGAAGGCTACACCTTC

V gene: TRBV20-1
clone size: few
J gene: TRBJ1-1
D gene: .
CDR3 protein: CSARAGTEAFF
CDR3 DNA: TGCAGTGCTAGAGCCGGAACGGAAGCTTTCTTT

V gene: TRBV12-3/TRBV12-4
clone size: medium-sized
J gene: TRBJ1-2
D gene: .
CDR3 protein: CASSRVGGGRYGYTF
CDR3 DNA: TGTGCCAGCAGTCGGGTGGGCGGGGGACGGTATGGCTACACCTTC

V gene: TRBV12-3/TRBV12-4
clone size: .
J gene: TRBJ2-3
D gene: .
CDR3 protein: CASSPSRTTSTDTQYF
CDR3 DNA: TGTGCCAGCAGTCCCTCGCGGACTACGAGCACAGATACGCAGTATTTT

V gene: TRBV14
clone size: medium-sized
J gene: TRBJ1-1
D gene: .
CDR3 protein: CASSQDSLSYTEAFF
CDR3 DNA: TGTGCCAGCAGCCAGGACAGCCTTTCATACACTGAAGCTTTCTTT

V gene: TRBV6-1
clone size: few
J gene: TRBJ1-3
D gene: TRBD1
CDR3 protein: CASSYSGQGSGNTIYF
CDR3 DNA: TGTGCCAGCAGTTACTCGGGACAGGGCTCTGGAAACACCATATATTTT

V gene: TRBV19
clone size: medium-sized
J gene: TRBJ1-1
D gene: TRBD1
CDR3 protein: CASSGDRENTEAFF
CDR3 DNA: TGTGCCAGTAGTGGAGACAGGGAGAACACTGAAGCTTTCTTT

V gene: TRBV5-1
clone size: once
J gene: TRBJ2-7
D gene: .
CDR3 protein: CASSPSGQAYEQYF
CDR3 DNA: TGCGCCAGCAGTCCTTCGGGACAAGCCTACGAGCAGTACTTC

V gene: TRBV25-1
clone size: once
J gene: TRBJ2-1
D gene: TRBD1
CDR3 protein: CASSESTGGKNEQFF
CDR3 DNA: TGTGCCAGCAGTGAATCGACAGGGGGCAAAAATGAGCAGTTCTTC

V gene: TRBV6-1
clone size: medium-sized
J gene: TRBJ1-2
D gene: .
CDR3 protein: CASSERRANYGYTF
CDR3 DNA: TGTGCCAGCAGTGAAAGGCGAGCTAACTATGGCTACACCTTC

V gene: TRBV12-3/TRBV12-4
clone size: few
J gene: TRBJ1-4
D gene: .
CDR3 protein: CASSADSAYIEKLFF
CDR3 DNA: TGTGCCAGCAGTGCGGACAGTGCTTACATAGAAAAACTGTTTTTT

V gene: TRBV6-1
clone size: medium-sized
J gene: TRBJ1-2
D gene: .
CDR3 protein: CASSDFLRDGDGYTF
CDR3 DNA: TGTGCCAGCAGTGACTTCCTCAGGGACGGGGATGGCTACACCTTC

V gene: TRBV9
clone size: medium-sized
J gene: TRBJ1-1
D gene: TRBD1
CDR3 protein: CASSVAGGGFTGGAGTEAFF
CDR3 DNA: TGTGCCAGCAGCGTAGCCGGGGGGGGGTTTACAGGGGGCGCGGGAACTGAAGCTTTCTTT

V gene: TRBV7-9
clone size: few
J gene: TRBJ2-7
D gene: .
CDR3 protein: CASSLSMKPWEQYF
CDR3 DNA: TGTGCCAGCAGCTTATCCATGAAACCCTGGGAGCAGTACTTC

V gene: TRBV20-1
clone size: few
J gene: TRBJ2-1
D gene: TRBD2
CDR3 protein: CSARDPGVTSGGAHEQFF
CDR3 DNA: TGCAGTGCTAGAGACCCCGGCGTGACTAGCGGGGGGGCACATGAGCAGTTCTTC

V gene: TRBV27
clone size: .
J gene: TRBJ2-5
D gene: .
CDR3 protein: CASSPQGRETQYF
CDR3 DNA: TGTGCCAGCAGTCCACAGGGGAGGGAGACCCAGTACTTC

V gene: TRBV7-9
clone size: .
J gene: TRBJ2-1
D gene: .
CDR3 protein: CASSLAGGPTEQFF
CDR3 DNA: TGTGCCAGCAGCTTAGCGGGCGGGCCTACTGAGCAGTTCTTC

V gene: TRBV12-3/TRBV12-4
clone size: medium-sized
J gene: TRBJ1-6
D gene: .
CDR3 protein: CASSGPDGSPLHF
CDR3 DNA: TGTGCCAGCAGTGGGCCCGATGGTTCACCCCTCCACTTT

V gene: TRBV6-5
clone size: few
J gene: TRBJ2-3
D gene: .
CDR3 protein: CASSEARPRHNTQYF
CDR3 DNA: TGTGCCAGCAGTGAAGCGCGGCCTAGACATAATACGCAGTATTTT

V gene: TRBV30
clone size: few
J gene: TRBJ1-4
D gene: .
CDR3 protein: CAWSAPSLEKLFF
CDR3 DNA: TGTGCCTGGAGTGCCCCCAGTCTCGAAAAACTGTTTTTT

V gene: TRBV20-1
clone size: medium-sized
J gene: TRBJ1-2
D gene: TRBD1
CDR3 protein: CSARDPTQGAGGYTF
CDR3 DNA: TGCAGTGCTAGAGATCCAACACAGGGGGCGGGTGGCTACACCTTC

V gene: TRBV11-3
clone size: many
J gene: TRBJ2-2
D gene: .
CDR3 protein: CASSNTGTNTGELFF
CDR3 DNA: TGTGCCAGCAGCAACACAGGGACGAACACCGGGGAGCTGTTTTTT

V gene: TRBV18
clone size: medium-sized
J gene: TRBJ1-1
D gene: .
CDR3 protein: CASSDDSSLAFF
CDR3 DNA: TGTGCCAGCTCAGACGACTCCTCATTAGCTTTCTTT

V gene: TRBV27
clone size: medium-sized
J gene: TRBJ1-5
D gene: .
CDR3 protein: CASSFSNGNQPQHF
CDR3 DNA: TGTGCCAGCAGTTTTTCTAACGGGAATCAGCCCCAGCATTTT

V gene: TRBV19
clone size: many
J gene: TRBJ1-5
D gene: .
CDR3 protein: CASSDLGQRGNQPQHF
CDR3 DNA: TGTGCCAGTAGTGACCTTGGACAGAGGGGGAATCAGCCCCAGCATTTT

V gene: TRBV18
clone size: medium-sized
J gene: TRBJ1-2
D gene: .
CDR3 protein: CASSPPSLNYGYTF
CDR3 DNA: TGTGCCAGCTCACCACCCTCCCTTAACTATGGCTACACCTTC

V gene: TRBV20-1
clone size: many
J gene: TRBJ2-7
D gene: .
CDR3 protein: CSASEGSGRTYEQYF
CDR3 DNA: TGCAGTGCTAGCGAAGGGTCAGGGAGGACCTACGAGCAGTACTTC

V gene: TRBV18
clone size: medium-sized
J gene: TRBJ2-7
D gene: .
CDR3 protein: CASSPPGGYEQYF
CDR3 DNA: TGTGCCAGCTCACCACCCGGCGGATACGAGCAGTACTTC

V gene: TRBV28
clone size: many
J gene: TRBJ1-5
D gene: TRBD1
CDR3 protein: CASSPLGQGRPNQPQHF
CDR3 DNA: TGTGCCAGCAGTCCTCTGGGACAGGGAAGACCCAATCAGCCCCAGCATTTT

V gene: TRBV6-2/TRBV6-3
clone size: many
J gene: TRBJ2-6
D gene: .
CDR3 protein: CASSYSRSGGTPGANVLTF
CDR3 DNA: TGTGCCAGCAGTTACTCGAGATCCGGGGGCACCCCTGGGGCCAACGTCCTGACTTTC

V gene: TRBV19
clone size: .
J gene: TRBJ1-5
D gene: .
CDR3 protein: CASSAQGGPQHF
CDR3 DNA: TGTGCCAGTAGTGCACAGGGAGGTCCCCAGCATTTT

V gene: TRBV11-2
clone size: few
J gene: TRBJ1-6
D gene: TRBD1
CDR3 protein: CASSLDRGLSSYNSPLHF
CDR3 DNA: TGTGCCAGCAGCCTGGACAGGGGGCTGAGCTCCTATAATTCACCCCTCCACTTT

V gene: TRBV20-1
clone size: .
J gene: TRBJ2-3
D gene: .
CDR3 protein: CSARDGPDTQYF
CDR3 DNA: TGCAGTGCTAGAGATGGACCAGATACGCAGTATTTT

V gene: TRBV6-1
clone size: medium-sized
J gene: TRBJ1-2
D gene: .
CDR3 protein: CASSEKGYYGYTF
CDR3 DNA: TGTGCCAGCAGTGAAAAGGGGTACTATGGCTACACCTTC

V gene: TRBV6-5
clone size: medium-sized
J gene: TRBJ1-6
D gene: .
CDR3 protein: CASSYGPQSSYNSPLHF
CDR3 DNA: TGTGCCAGCAGTTACGGCCCCCAGAGCTCCTATAATTCACCCCTCCACTTT

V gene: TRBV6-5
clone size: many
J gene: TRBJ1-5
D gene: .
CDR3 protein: CASSYPGGPQHF
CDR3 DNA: TGTGCCAGCAGTTATCCGGGAGGGCCCCAGCATTTT

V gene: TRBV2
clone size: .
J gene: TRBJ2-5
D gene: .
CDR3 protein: CASSLGETQYF
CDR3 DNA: TGTGCCAGCAGTTTGGGAGAGACCCAGTACTTC

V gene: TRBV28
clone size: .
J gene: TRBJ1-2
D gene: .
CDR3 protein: CASSLGGGFYGYTF
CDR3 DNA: TGTGCCAGCAGTTTAGGTGGAGGGTTCTATGGCTACACCTTC

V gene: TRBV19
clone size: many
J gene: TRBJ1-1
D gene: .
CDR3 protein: CASSIAAGSGSEAFF
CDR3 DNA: TGTGCCAGTAGTATTGCGGCGGGGTCTGGTTCTGAAGCTTTCTTT

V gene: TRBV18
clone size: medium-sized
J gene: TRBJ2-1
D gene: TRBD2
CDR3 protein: CASSPPSGGDNEQFF
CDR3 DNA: TGTGCCAGCTCACCACCTAGCGGGGGGGACAATGAGCAGTTCTTC

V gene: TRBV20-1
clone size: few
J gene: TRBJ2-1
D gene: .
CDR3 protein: CSARSAYNEQFF
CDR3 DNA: TGCAGTGCCAGAAGCGCCTACAATGAGCAGTTCTTC

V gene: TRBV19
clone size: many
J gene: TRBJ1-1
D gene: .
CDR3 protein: CASSIGVAEAFF
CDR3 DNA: TGTGCCAGTAGTATAGGAGTAGCTGAAGCTTTCTTT

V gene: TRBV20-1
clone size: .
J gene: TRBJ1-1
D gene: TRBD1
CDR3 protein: CSASRGQGAFF
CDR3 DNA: TGCAGTGCTAGCAGGGGGCAGGGGGCTTTCTTT

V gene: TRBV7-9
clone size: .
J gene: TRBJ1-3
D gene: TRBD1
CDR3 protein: CASSVQGADGNTIYF
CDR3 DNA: TGTGCCAGCAGCGTACAGGGGGCGGATGGAAACACCATATATTTT

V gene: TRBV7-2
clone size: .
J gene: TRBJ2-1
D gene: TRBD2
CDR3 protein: CASSLSPGLAGVSYNEQFF
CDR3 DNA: TGTGCCAGCAGCTTATCCCCGGGACTAGCGGGGGTTTCCTACAATGAGCAGTTCTTC

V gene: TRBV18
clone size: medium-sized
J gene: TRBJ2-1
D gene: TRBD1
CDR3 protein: CASSPGTGESNEQFF
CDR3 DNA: TGTGCCAGCTCACCGGGGACAGGCGAGTCCAATGAGCAGTTCTTC